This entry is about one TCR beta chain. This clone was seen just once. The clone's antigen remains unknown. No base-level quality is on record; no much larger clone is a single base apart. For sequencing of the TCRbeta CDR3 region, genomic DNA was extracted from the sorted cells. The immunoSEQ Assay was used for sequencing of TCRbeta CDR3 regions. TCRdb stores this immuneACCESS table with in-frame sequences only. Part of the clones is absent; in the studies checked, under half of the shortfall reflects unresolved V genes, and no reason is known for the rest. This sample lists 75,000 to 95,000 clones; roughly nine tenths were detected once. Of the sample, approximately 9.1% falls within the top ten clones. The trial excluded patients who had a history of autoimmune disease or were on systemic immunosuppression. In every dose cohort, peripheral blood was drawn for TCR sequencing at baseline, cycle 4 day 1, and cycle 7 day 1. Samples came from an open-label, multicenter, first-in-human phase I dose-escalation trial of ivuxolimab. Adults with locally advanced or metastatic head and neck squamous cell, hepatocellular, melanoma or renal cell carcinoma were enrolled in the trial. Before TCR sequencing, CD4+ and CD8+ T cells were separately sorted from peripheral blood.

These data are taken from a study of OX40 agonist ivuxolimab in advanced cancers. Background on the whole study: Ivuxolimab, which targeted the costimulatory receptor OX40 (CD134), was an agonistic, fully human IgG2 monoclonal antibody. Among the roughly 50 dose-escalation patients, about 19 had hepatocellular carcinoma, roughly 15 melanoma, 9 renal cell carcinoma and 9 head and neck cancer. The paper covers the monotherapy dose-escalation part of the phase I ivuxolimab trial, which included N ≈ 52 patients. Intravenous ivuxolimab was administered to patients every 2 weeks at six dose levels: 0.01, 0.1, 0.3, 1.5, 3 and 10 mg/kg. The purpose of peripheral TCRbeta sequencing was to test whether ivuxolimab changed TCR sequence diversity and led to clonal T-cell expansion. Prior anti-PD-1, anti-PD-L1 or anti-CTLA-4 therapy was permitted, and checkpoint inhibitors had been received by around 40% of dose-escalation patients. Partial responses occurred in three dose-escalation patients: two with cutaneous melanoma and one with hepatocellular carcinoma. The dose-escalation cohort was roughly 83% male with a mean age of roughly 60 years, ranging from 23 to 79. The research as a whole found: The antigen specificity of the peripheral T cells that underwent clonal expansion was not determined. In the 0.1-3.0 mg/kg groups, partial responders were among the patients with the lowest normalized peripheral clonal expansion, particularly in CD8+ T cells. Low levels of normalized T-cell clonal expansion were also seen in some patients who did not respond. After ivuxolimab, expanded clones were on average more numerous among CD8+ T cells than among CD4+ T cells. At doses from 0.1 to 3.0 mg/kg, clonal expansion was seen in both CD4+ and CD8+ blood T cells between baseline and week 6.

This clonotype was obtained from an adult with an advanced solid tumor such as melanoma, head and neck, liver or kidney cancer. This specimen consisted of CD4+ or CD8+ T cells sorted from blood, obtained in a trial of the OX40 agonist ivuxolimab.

The CDR3 in this case is CASSSLDRATYGYTF. At the DNA level, the sequence is TGTGCCAGCAGTTCCCTAGACAGGGCTACCTATGGCTACACCTTC. Recombination linked TRBV6-5 to TRBJ1-2, and TRBD1 matches 7 of the central bases. The CDR1 and CDR2 encoded by the germline V gene are MNHEY and SVGAGI. Ends trimmed: V by 4 bases, J by 4 bases; bases unmatched to a gene: 9. CDR3 length: 15 amino acids, cysteine to phenylalanine. CDR3 DNA is the only sequence kept; it has 45 bases, read in frame from the first base.